This T cell receptor beta chain was profiled in a study of blood T cells in healthy people across ages. Using a J-beta primer mix together with a sample-barcoded 5' primer, a second PCR was run for roughly 6 to 12 cycles. MiXCR, applied by TCRdb to the 5' RACE reads, yields one record per CDR3 protein. The sample holds roughly 1,500,000 distinct CDR3 sequences; roughly 32% are singletons and the top ten take around 11%. Donors gave ten milliliters of peripheral blood apiece. V shed 5 bases, J shed 1 base, and the junction held 5 bases outside the gene matches. Germline assignment: CDR1 LNHDA and CDR2 SQIVND (reference sequence). The CDR3 spans 15 residues.

Material for sequencing was blood. The sequence was obtained from a woman aged 25-40 years in good health. The V and J genes are TRBV19 and TRBJ1-5, with TRBD1 matching 7 bases. CDR3 amino acids: CASSAPGGSNQPQHF. CDR3 sequence (DNA): TGTGCCAGTAGTGCCCCAGGGGGGAGCAATCAGCCCCAGCATTTT.